This TCR beta chain was captured in a study of blood T cell repertoires in COVID-19. Study as a whole: Acute and convalescent COVID-19 specimens originated in the United States, Italy and Spain.

In terms of age and location, participants ranged from roughly 18 to 90 years and lived in roughly 22 US areas. Participant-given clinical history determined each cohort assignment. In the authors' workflow: How many nucleated cells were present was estimated from reference gene primer amplification. Profiled with immunoSEQ multiplex PCR; TCRdb holds only in-frame clones, not every one. V and J calls plus clone size are reproduced from that table; the DNA served to infer D and trimming. The sample carries around 250,000 clones, more than 75% recorded once. The sequence was obtained from a woman in her 50s who had been exposed to COVID-19. Sequencing was done on a sample of PBMCs or T cells enriched from blood (not recorded which).

CDR3 DNA: TGTGCCAGCAGTGAAAAAAGGGGCGCCGGGTCGGCTTTCTTT. Protein product: CASSEKRGAGSAFF. The chain is built from TRBV2 and TRBJ1-1; possible D gene TRBD1, 5 bases. The CDR3 has 14 residues. Germline CDR1 is SNHLY and CDR2 is FYNNEI. The ends were cut back, 2 bases at V and 11 bases at J, with 18 bases in the middle.